This T cell receptor beta chain was observed in a study of T cell responses to AZD1222 COVID-19 vaccine (dated by TCRdb to the early 2020s). In the study overall: Because spike-specific TCR depth and breadth did not differ between the two schedules, AZD1222 recipients who got a second dose at roughly 4 weeks were pooled with those who got a second dose at roughly 12 weeks. TCR sequencing was performed for 230 to 250 trial participants, of whom roughly 200 were given two doses of AZD1222 and about 25 were given two doses of MenACWY control vaccine. Enrollment into the trials was organized by age into subgroups of 18-55, 56-69 and 70-plus years, and those subgroups contained approximately 160, 26 and 62 TCR-sequenced participants, respectively. Study-level results and caveats: Nearly half of unique spike-specific TCRs reportedly recognized epitopes outside regions mutated in the B.1.351 and B.1.1.7 variants. Participants were mostly white British, with more females than males. The authors suggested clonal diversity may have been underestimated. After two AZD1222 doses, both the breadth and the depth of spike-specific TCRs were significantly higher than at day 0 and than in MenACWY recipients. Because no day 14 peak-response samples were available, the repertoires could be characterized only after the peak T cell response. The 56-69-year group was small, and its depth increase did not reach significance, likely because of low power. Conclusions about previously exposed vaccinees are limited, since just 5 or 6 AZD1222 recipients were seropositive for SARS-CoV-2 at baseline. The whole spike protein was spanned by vaccine-associated CD4 TCRs, and dominant responses were seen in regions 160-218 and 743-854.

The CDR3 regions of human TCRbeta chains were analyzed by immunosequencing. On the study's bioinformatics: TCRs in the repertoires were compared against a reference library of SARS-CoV-2-specific TCRs that had been generated with the MIRA antigen-specificity platform. Breadth was defined as the fraction of unique TCRs that were SARS-CoV-2-associated, and depth was defined as the fraction of total T cells that were SARS-CoV-2-associated. Each spike-specific TCR was assigned to its reactive spike region and to a CD4 or CD8 class using the MIRA data. Log10-transformed breadth and depth values were compared by one-way ANOVA with Sidak's multiple comparisons tests. TCRdb stores this immuneACCESS table with in-frame sequences only. Part of the clones is absent; in the studies checked, under half of the shortfall reflects unresolved V genes, and no reason is known for the rest. The V and J calls and clone size come from that table; D and trimming were worked out from the DNA. The sample table shows roughly 150,000 clones, and about 90% are seen once. The ten largest clones take up 1.3% to 1.5% of the sample.

Per the publication, the time point label means: baseline before first vaccination. Vaccinee samples came from UK trials COV001 and COV002, including a single-blind randomized controlled phase 2/3 trial of AZD1222 (ChAdOx1 nCoV-19) in healthy adults. For TCRbeta chain sequencing, PBMC samples were collected from trial participants at day 0 and at day 28 after the second dose. Note on this clone: The antigen it recognizes is unknown. No base quality information exists; no much larger clone differs at one position.

Spanning cysteine to phenylalanine, the CDR3 consists of 16 amino acids. Only the CDR3 DNA is retained, 48 bases long and in frame from the first base. From a lookup of the germline V gene, CDR1 and CDR2 are SNHLY and FYNNEI. The V end loses 4 bases and the J end loses 1 base, and a stretch of 16 bases separates them. This sequence uses TRBV2 and TRBJ1-1, and perhaps TRBD1 as D gene, on 5 matching bases. Sequenced here: peripheral blood, sampled on day 0 of AZD1222 vaccination. The TCR comes from an adult in good health. The CDR3 protein sequence reads: CASSGGPLSGNTEAFF. The DNA sequence is TGTGCCAGCAGTGGGGGACCCCTCAGCGGGAACACTGAAGCTTTCTTT.